Given below is one T cell receptor (beta chain) in context. The source of the sample is a study of T cells after yellow fever vaccination. The germline V gene has CDR1 GTSNPN and CDR2 SVGIG (reference sequence). Trimming stripped 8 bases from V and 1 base from J, with 14 bases between. CDR3 length: 13 amino acids. MiXCR, run by TCRdb on the 5' RACE reads, gives a single entry per CDR3 protein. Of 250,000 to 350,000 distinct CDR3 sequences in the sample, over 3.5% were seen once. The sequence was collected from a man aged 18 to 30 who received the YFV17D yellow fever vaccine. This chain joins TRBV30 and TRBJ1-2, with D uncertain. Sequencing used PBMCs, obtained 15 days after the yellow fever booster vaccination. The CDR3 reads CAARDNHNYGYTF. The CDR3 coding sequence is TGTGCCGCGAGAGACAATCATAACTATGGCTACACCTTC.